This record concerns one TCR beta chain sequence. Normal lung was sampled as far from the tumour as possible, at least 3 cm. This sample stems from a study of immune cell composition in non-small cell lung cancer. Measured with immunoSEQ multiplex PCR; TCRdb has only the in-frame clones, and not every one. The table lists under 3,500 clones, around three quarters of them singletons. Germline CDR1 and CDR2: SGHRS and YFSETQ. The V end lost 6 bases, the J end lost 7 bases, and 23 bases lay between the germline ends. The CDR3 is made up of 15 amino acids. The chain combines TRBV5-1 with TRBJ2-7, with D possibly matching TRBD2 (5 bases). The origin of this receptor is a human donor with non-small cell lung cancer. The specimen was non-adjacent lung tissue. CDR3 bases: TGCGCCAGCAACCCCGAGGACTTTGCGTGGGAGGAGCAGTACTTC. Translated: CASNPEDFAWEEQYF.